Listed here is a single T cell receptor (beta chain). Participants were aged about 18 to 90 years, lived in over 20 US areas, and enrolled virtually. Participants' reported clinical history set cohort assignment. The repertoire was sequenced with immunoSEQ multiplex PCR; TCRdb's copy has only in-frame clones and lacks some. This table has some 340,000 clones, roughly four fifths appearing once. The data originate from a study of blood T cell repertoires in COVID-19. CDR3 length equals 13 residues. The V and J ends lost 8 bases and 2 bases respectively, with 12 bases between them. Per germline, CDR1 MNHEY and CDR2 SVGAGI.

The sample comprised PBMCs or T cells enriched from blood (not recorded which). This chain connects TRBV6-5 to TRBJ1-2; D ambiguous. The source is a woman between 50 and 59 years old who had recovered from COVID-19. The CDR3 reads CASEDGGNYGYTF. CDR3 DNA sequence: TGTGCCAGCGAGGACGGAGGAAACTATGGCTACACCTTC.